The present T cell receptor (beta chain) was sequenced within a study of beta chain features in type 1 diabetes. Expressed TCRB transcripts were sequenced after all isolated RNA was converted to cDNA. Assay used: immunoSEQ multiplex PCR; TCRdb lists only in-frame clones, some missing. The top ten clones hold around 0.096% of a sample with 150,000 to 200,000 clones, roughly 65% of them seen once. Study-wide results and caveats: Type 1 diabetes patients had TCRB CDR3s that were shorter (moderately but significantly so) in all four CD4+ subsets.

This clone has only a few counts. Its antigen is still unknown. This clonotype was obtained from a man under 40 with type 1 diabetes. Sequenced material: naive CD4+ T cells from blood.

The CDR3 DNA follows: TGTGCCTGGAGTGAAACTGGAAACACCATATATTTT. It specifies CAWSETGNTIYF. The chain is built from TRBV30 and TRBJ1-3, with no clear D. Germline V gene data show CDR1 as GTSNPN and CDR2 as SVGIG (reference sequence). Trimming shortened V by 1 base and J by 2 bases, and 3 bases separated the two germline ends. The CDR3 extends over 12 amino acids. Drawing the rest from reference TRBV30 and TRBJ1-3, the complete variable domain is SQTIHQWPATLVQPVGSPLSLECTVEGTSNPNLYWYRQAAGRGLQLLFYSVGIGQISSEVPQNLSASRPQDRQFILSSKKLLLSDSGFYLCAWSETGNTIYFGEGSWLTVV.